Presented here are 26 T cell receptor beta chains from one specimen sequenced in a study of T cell responses to AZD1222 COVID-19 vaccine. Profiled with immunoSEQ multiplex PCR; TCRdb holds only in-frame clones, not every one. The repertoire has about 200,000 clones, 92% of them found once; the top ten carry approximately 1.3%. Material: peripheral blood, obtained on day 0 of AZD1222 vaccination. The receptor set was obtained from an adult in good health.

The rearrangement links TRBV7-9 to TRBJ1-1, with TRBD1 matching over 12 bases. This CDR3 region has 16 residues. Germline CDR1 reads SEHNR; CDR2 reads FQNEAQ (reference sequence). V lost 5 bases to trimming and J lost 3 bases; unmatched junction nucleotides: 7. CDR3 residues: CASSPRDRGLDTEAFF. Here the CDR3 DNA reads TGTGCCAGCAGCCCTCGGGACAGGGGGCTTGACACTGAAGCTTTCTTT.

The chain has TRBV3-1 (or the pseudogene TRBV3-2) and TRBJ1-1; D not resolved. Looked up from germline, CDR1 is LGHDT and CDR2 is YNNKEL (reference sequence). The CDR3 runs 14 residues. The V end was cut by 3 bases, the J end by 4 bases, with 12 bases between. As DNA, the CDR3 is TGTGCCAGCAGCCATATGGGGAAAATCACTGAAGCTTTCTTT. Protein: CASSHMGKITEAFF.

The chain combines TRBV19 with TRBJ1-6; D is perhaps TRBD1 (5 bases). This CDR3 comprises 16 residues. The germline V gene encodes CDR1 LNHDA and CDR2 SQIVND (reference sequence). Trimming took off 9 bases at V and 0 bases at J, with 15 bases between the two ends. CDR3 bases: TGTGCCAGCCGGGACCGCCCTAGCTCCTATAATTCACCCCTCCACTTT. This codes for CASRDRPSSYNSPLHF.

The rearrangement uses TRBV27 and TRBJ1-1; D is uncertain. The germline gives CDR1 MNHEY, CDR2 SMNVEV (reference sequence). CDR3 length: 14 amino acids. The V end lost 5 bases, the J end lost 3 bases, and 13 bases lay between the germline ends. This chain's CDR3 is CASSADRFYTEAFF. The CDR3 DNA sequence: TGTGCCAGCAGTGCGGACCGTTTCTACACTGAAGCTTTCTTT.

This clone showed up just a few times. The chain recombines TRBV9 with TRBJ2-7; 8 bases match TRBD1. After removal of 4 bases from V and 2 bases from J, the junction contained 5 bases not matched to a gene. CDR1 and CDR2 from the germline V gene are SGDLS and YYNGEE. The CDR3 contains 14 residues. The CDR3 DNA is TGTGCCAGCAGCCACCAGGGGGCGGCCTACGAGCAGTACTTC. It yields the protein CASSHQGAAYEQYF.

The V call is TRBV5-6, the J call TRBJ2-7, with D perhaps TRBD1 (6 bases). CDR3 size: 13 residues. CDR1 and CDR2 (germline): SGHDT, YYEEEE. Trimming shortened V by 2 bases and J by 6 bases, and 12 bases separated the two germline ends. CDR3: CASSFGTPGEQYF. The DNA of the CDR3 is TGTGCCAGCAGCTTCGGGACACCGGGCGAGCAGTACTTC.

J is TRBJ1-2 and V is TRBV6-5; 7 bases are shared with TRBD1. This CDR3 is built from 16 residues. The ends lost 0 bases at V and 2 bases at J; junction bases unmatched: 6. CDR1 is MNHEY, CDR2 SVGAGI, per germline. The DNA of the CDR3 is TGTGCCAGCAGTTACTCTGATGCAGGGGGAAACTATGGCTACACCTTC. It is translated as CASSYSDAGGNYGYTF.

The V call is TRBV15, the J call TRBJ2-5; 13 bases are a match to TRBD2. CDR3 length: 18 amino acids. Germline CDR1 LNHNV, CDR2 YYDKDF (reference sequence). V was pared by 0 bases and J by 5 bases, with 9 bases of the junction left unmatched. The CDR3 nucleotides read TGTGCCACCAGCAGAGATTGGGTACTAGCGGGGGGGGCTGAGACCCAGTACTTC. Translation: CATSRDWVLAGGAETQYF.

The chain has TRBV4-2 and TRBJ2-3, with a tentative D call TRBD1 (5 bases). With 3 bases removed from V and 0 bases from J, the gap between germline ends came to 10 bases. Germline-derived CDR1 and CDR2 are LGHNA and YNFKEQ. The CDR3 totals 15 residues. The CDR3, as DNA: TGTGCCAGCAGCCAGCAACAGGACAGCACAGATACGCAGTATTTT. Protein sequence: CASSQQQDSTDTQYF.

This rearrangement joins TRBV7-3 to TRBJ2-2; D unclear. In germline, CDR1 is SGHTA, CDR2 FQGTGA. This CDR3 has 16 residues. V was pared by 5 bases and J by 3 bases, with 16 bases between. CDR3 protein: CASSPSTWTDTGELFF. CDR3 sequence (DNA): TGTGCCAGCAGCCCCAGCACCTGGACCGACACCGGGGAGCTGTTTTTT.

CDR3: CASSPGRDVYNSPLHF. In DNA, the CDR3 is TGTGCCAGCTCTCCCGGACGGGACGTCTATAATTCACCCCTCCACTTT. The chain uses TRBV18 and TRBJ1-6; maybe TRBD1 (5 bases). V was clipped by 6 bases and J by 3 bases, with 15 bases between them. The germline V gene has CDR1 KGHSH and CDR2 LQKENI. CDR3 size: 16 residues. Supplemented by reference TRBV18 and TRBJ1-6, the full variable domain reads NAGVMQNPRHLVRRRGQEARLRCSPMKGHSHVYWYRQLPEEGLKFMVYLQKENIIDESGMPKERFSAEFPKEGPSILRIQQVVRGDSAAYFCASSPGRDVYNSPLHFGNGTRLTVT.

The chain carries TRBV12-5 and TRBJ2-5, with 12 bases fitting TRBD2. CDR1 is LGHNT and CDR2 is FRNRAP in the germline V gene. This CDR3 comprises 14 residues. The trim removed 6 bases at V and 4 bases at J, leaving 3 bases unmatched. CDR3 DNA: TGTGCTAGTGGCCTGACTAGCGGGGGAGAGACCCAGTACTTC. Translation: CASGLTSGGETQYF.

V and J are TRBV4-1 and TRBJ1-5, with D tentatively TRBD1 (5 bases). This CDR3 region has 16 residues. Between the trimmed V and J ends, which lost 2 bases and 6 bases, there was a span of 17 bases. Germline CDR1 MGHRA, CDR2 YSYEKL. The CDR3 region is CASSQSRVRGPQPQHF. DNA of the CDR3: TGCGCCAGCAGCCAAAGTAGGGTGAGGGGTCCTCAGCCCCAGCATTTT.

The V call is TRBV20-1, the J call TRBJ1-5; D ambiguous. The V gene lost 3 bases and the J gene lost 3 bases, with 9 bases spanning the gap. The germline CDR1 and CDR2 sequences are DFQATT and SNEGSKA (reference sequence). This CDR3 region has 13 residues. The CDR3 reads CSASATVNQPQHF. The CDR3, as DNA: TGCAGTGCTAGTGCGACGGTCAATCAGCCCCAGCATTTT.

V usage is TRBV4-2 and J usage is TRBJ2-7; a possible D gene is TRBD2 (5 bases). Trimming took off 1 base at V and 1 base at J, with 11 bases between the two ends. The V gene's germline CDR1 is LGHNA and CDR2 YNFKEQ. This CDR3 has 15 residues. The CDR3 region is CASSQGSGYSYEQYF. For the CDR3, the DNA is TGTGCCAGCAGCCAAGGGAGCGGTTATTCCTACGAGCAGTACTTC.

There are a few counts of this clone. This rearrangement joins TRBV7-7 to TRBJ2-5, with D possibly being TRBD1 (6 bases). This CDR3 comprises 13 residues. Between the trimmed V and J ends, which lost 5 bases and 5 bases, there was a span of 12 bases. The germline V gene encodes CDR1 SSHAT and CDR2 FNYEAQ (reference sequence). The CDR3, as DNA: TGTGCCAGCAGCCAAGGGGGTGGGGAGACCCAGTACTTC. Its translation: CASSQGGGETQYF.

This clone was detected once. The chain joins TRBV11-3 to TRBJ2-5; 10 bases are shared with TRBD2. The junction had 3 bases not matched to a gene; V was cut back by 4 bases and J by 7 bases. CDR3 length: 13 amino acids. From germline, CDR1 is SGHNT and CDR2 YENEEA. In DNA, the CDR3 is TGTGCCAGCAGCTCTCGACTAGCGGGGACCCAGTACTTC. This sequence encodes CASSSRLAGTQYF. Supplemented by reference TRBV11-3 and TRBJ2-5, the full variable domain reads EAGVVQSPRYKIIEKKQPVAFWCNPISGHNTLYWYLQNLGQGPELLIRYENEEAVDDSQLPKDRFSAERLKGVDSTLKIQPAELGDSAVYLCASSSRLAGTQYFGPGTRLLVL.

The chain uses TRBV7-9 and TRBJ2-2; 7 bases fit TRBD1. The CDR3 contains 14 residues. From germline, CDR1 is SEHNR and CDR2 FQNEAQ (reference sequence). The trim removed 5 bases at V and 4 bases at J, leaving 4 bases unmatched. CDR3 amino acids: CASSVTGATGELFF. The CDR3 coding sequence is TGTGCCAGCAGCGTTACAGGGGCCACCGGGGAGCTGTTTTTT.

The V gene is TRBV28, the J gene TRBJ2-2, with a weak D call TRBD2 (5 bases). CDR1 MDHEN and CDR2 SYDVKM come from the germline V gene. The CDR3 loop spans 17 amino acids. The V end lost 4 bases, the J end lost 1 base, and 16 bases lay between the germline ends. DNA of the CDR3: TGTGCCAGCAGTTCCGTTGAGGGTCGGCTGAACACCGGGGAGCTGTTTTTT. This encodes CASSSVEGRLNTGELFF.

This chain connects TRBV5-1 to TRBJ2-7; 8 bases agree with TRBD1. Unmatched junction bases numbered 6, after V lost 4 bases and J lost 3 bases. CDR1 and CDR2 (germline): SGHRS, YFSETQ. The length of the CDR3 is 14 residues. The CDR3 nucleotides read TGCGCCAGCAGCCCGGGACAGGCTATCTACGAGCAGTACTTC. This codes for CASSPGQAIYEQYF.

The V gene is TRBV7-8, the J gene TRBJ2-1; the D is unclear. V lost 1 base, J lost 8 bases, and 12 bases lay in between. Germline CDR1 and CDR2: SGHVS and FQNEAQ. CDR3 length equals 14 residues. Written as DNA, the CDR3 is TGTGCCAGCAGCTTAGAGGTATTTACATATGAGCAGTTCTTC. It codes for CASSLEVFTYEQFF.

The genes are TRBV6-1 and TRBJ2-5, with 12 bases lining up with TRBD2. The V segment lost 3 bases and the J segment 2 bases; nucleotides outside the gene matches: 10. This CDR3 is built from 18 residues. Germline loops: CDR1 MNHNS, CDR2 SASEGT. CDR3 in DNA: TGTGCCAGCAGTGACGGAACTAGCGGGGGGAGCTATCAAGAGACCCAGTACTTC. Its translation is CASSDGTSGGSYQETQYF.

The rearrangement uses TRBV11-2 and TRBJ1-5, with no clear D. CDR1 and CDR2 from the germline V gene are SGHAT and FQNNGV. The CDR3 runs 15 residues. The V end lost 1 base, the J end lost 1 base, and 8 bases lay between the germline ends. CDR3 DNA sequence: TGTGCCAGCAGCTTAGGAACAGCAAGCAATCAGCCCCAGCATTTT. It yields the protein CASSLGTASNQPQHF.

The J gene is TRBJ1-6, the V gene TRBV4-3; possible D gene TRBD1, 5 bases. This CDR3 has 13 amino acids. Germline V gene lookup returns CDR1 LGHNA and CDR2 YSLEER. Trimming cost V 2 bases and J 10 bases, with 9 bases left between them. In DNA, the CDR3 is TGCGCCAGCAGCCAAAGGGGAAGGTCACCCCTCCACTTT. Protein: CASSQRGRSPLHF.

CDR3: CASSLERYGYTF. Written as DNA, the CDR3 is TGTGCCAGCAGTTTAGAGAGGTATGGCTACACCTTC. The chain combines TRBV28 with TRBJ1-2, with D hard to call. CDR1 and CDR2 from the germline V gene are MDHEN and SYDVKM. Between the trimmed V and J ends, which lost 2 bases and 5 bases, there was a span of 6 bases. The CDR3 is 12 amino acids.

V usage is TRBV2 and J usage is TRBJ2-1; D gene ambiguous. Trimming removed 3 bases from V and 13 bases from J, with 10 bases in between. CDR1 is SNHLY and CDR2 is FYNNEI in the germline V gene. The CDR3 totals 11 residues. The CDR3 DNA sequence: TGTGCCAGCAGTGAGGGTAGGCGACAGTTCTTC. Translated: CASSEGRRQFF.